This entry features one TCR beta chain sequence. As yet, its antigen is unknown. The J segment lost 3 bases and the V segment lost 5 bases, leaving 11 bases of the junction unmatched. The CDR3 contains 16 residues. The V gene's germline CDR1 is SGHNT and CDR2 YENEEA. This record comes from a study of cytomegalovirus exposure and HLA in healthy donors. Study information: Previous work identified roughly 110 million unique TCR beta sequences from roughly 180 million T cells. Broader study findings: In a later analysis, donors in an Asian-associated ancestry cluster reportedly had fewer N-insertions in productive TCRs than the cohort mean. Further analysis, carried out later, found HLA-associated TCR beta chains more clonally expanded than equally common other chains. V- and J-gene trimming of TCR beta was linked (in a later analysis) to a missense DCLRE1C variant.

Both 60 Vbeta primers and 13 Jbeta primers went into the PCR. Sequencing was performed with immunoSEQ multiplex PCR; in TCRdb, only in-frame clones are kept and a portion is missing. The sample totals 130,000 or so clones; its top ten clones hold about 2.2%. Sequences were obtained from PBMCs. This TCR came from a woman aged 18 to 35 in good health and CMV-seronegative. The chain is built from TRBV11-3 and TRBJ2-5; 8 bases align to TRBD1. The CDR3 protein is CASSLWTGSVEETQYF. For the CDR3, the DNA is TGTGCCAGCAGCCTCTGGACAGGGTCGGTGGAAGAGACCCAGTACTTC.